This passage covers 12 T cell receptor beta chains from one sample sequenced in a study of blood T cell repertoires in COVID-19. TCRdb keeps only in-frame clones here, not all; method: immunoSEQ multiplex PCR. The sample has 98,000 or so clones, about 85% seen once. Material for sequencing was peripheral blood. These receptors were obtained from an older woman with acute or convalescent COVID-19.

The CDR3 region is CASSSGTGGENTEAFF. DNA of the CDR3: TGCGCCAGCAGCTCCGGGACAGGGGGAGAGAACACTGAAGCTTTCTTT. The gene calls are TRBV5-1 and TRBJ1-1; 11 nucleotides align to TRBD1. CDR1 SGHRS and CDR2 YFSETQ come from the germline V gene. Trimming cost V 3 bases and J 1 base; bases outside gene matches: 5. The CDR3 totals 16 residues. Based on the CDR3 plus reference TRBV5-1 and TRBJ1-1, the full variable domain is KAGVTQTPRYLIKTRGQQVTLSCSPISGHRSVSWYQQTPGQGLQFLFEYFSETQRNKGNFPGRFSGRQFSNSRSEMNVSTLELGDSALYLCASSSGTGGENTEAFFGQGTRLTVV.

The chain recombines TRBV29-1 with TRBJ1-2, with D perhaps TRBD1 (5 bases). From germline, CDR1 is SQVTM and CDR2 ANQGSEA. V was trimmed by 0 bases and J by 7 bases, leaving 9 bases between them. The CDR3 is 12 amino acids. The CDR3 DNA is TGCAGCGTTGAAGAAGCAGGGTTTGGCTACACCTTC. It yields the protein CSVEEAGFGYTF.

This clone occurred once. The chain employs TRBV30 and TRBJ1-4; 10 bases line up with TRBD1. The germline V gene encodes CDR1 GTSNPN and CDR2 SVGIG (reference sequence). J lost 7 bases, V lost 2 bases, and 4 bases had no gene match. This CDR3 spans 14 amino acids. This CDR3 reads CAWSPGQGPEKLFF. The CDR3 nucleotides are TGTGCCTGGAGTCCGGGACAGGGGCCTGAAAAACTGTTTTTT.

This sequence joins TRBV28 and TRBJ2-1; the match to TRBD1 covers 10 bases. Germline V CDR1 and CDR2: MDHEN, SYDVKM. The V gene end was trimmed by 5 bases and the J gene end by 7 bases; junction bases not matched to a gene: 11. The CDR3 is 16 amino acids. CDR3: CASSNRQGAGRNEQFF. The DNA for the CDR3 is TGTGCCAGCAGTAATCGACAGGGGGCGGGGAGGAATGAGCAGTTCTTC.

This rearrangement joins TRBV7-9 to TRBJ1-1; 8 bases map to TRBD1. The V segment lost 5 bases and the J segment 6 bases; nucleotides outside the gene matches: 8. This CDR3 comprises 14 residues. The V gene's germline CDR1 is SEHNR and CDR2 FQNEAQ (reference sequence). DNA of the CDR3: TGTGCCAGCAGCGGAGACAGGGGAAGATCTGAAGCTTTCTTT. Translation: CASSGDRGRSEAFF.

This clone was recorded a few times. The chain is built from TRBV13 and TRBJ2-1, with 7 bases identical to TRBD1. Losses at the gene ends were 4 bases for V and 10 bases for J; bases not matched to a gene: 13. From germline, CDR1 is PRHDT and CDR2 FYEKMQ (reference sequence). The CDR3 is made up of 15 amino acids. CDR3 amino acids: CASSYRDSGNREQFF. CDR3 sequence (DNA): TGTGCCAGCAGCTACCGGGACAGTGGCAACAGGGAGCAGTTCTTC.

CDR3 sequence: CASSPRSRAGRLLAKNIQYF. In DNA form, the CDR3 reads TGTGCCAGCAGTCCTCGTAGCAGGGCAGGGAGGTTACTAGCCAAAAACATTCAGTACTTC. This chain uses TRBV6-6 with TRBJ2-4; D possibly corresponds to TRBD2 (6 bases). The CDR3 runs to 20 residues. Between the trimmed V and J ends, which lost 5 bases and 0 bases, there was a span of 26 bases. Germline-derived CDR1 and CDR2 are MNHNY and SVGAGI (reference sequence).

This sequence joins TRBV12-3 or TRBV12-4 and TRBJ1-1; TRBD1 agrees at 7 bases. The CDR3 covers 13 residues. The J segment lost 1 base and the V segment lost 7 bases, leaving 3 bases of the junction unmatched. The chain's CDR3 is CASIRGANTEAFF. DNA for the CDR3: TGTGCCAGCATCAGGGGGGCGAACACTGAAGCTTTCTTT.

The J gene is TRBJ2-3, the V gene TRBV28, with 7 bases aligning to TRBD2. This CDR3 is 14 amino acids long. Trimming removed 5 bases from V and 6 bases from J; junction bases left unmatched: 8. Germline values: CDR1 MDHEN, CDR2 SYDVKM. CDR3 bases: TGTGCCAGCAGTCCTAGACTAGCAAGGGATACGCAGTATTTT. Protein product: CASSPRLARDTQYF. The whole variable domain, remainder taken from reference TRBV28 and TRBJ2-3, is DVKVTQSSRYLVKRTGEKVFLECVQDMDHENMFWYRQDPGLGLRLIYFSYDVKMKEKGDIPEGYSVSREKKERFSLILESASTNQTSMYLCASSPRLARDTQYFGPGTRLTVL.

The V and J genes are TRBV21-1 and TRBJ2-7; the D call of TRBD1 is as the table states it, not checked on the DNA. TRBV21-1 is a known pseudogene. The CDR3 spans 16 residues. CDR3 sequence: CASSTPAQGEVYEQYV. The DNA of the CDR3 is TGTGCCAGCAGCACCCCTGCTCAAGGGGAAGTCTACGAGCAGTACGTC.

This chain links TRBV6-2 or TRBV6-3 with TRBJ1-5; tentative D call: TRBD1 (6 bases). The CDR3 covers 15 residues. Germline V gene lookup returns CDR1 MNHEY and CDR2 SVGEGT. Trimming took off 6 bases at V and 0 bases at J, with 12 bases between the two ends. The CDR3 nucleotides read TGTGCCAGCAGCATAGGACAGATTAGCAATCAGCCCCAGCATTTT. Its protein is CASSIGQISNQPQHF.

This chain connects TRBV7-2 to TRBJ1-5; TRBD1 might be the D (5 bases). CDR1 is SGHTA, CDR2 FQGNSA, per germline. Trimming pared 1 base from V and 8 bases from J, leaving 12 bases between. This CDR3 contains 14 residues. CDR3 region: CASSLDQGVKPQHF. CDR3 nucleotides: TGTGCCAGCAGCTTAGATCAGGGTGTGAAGCCCCAGCATTTT.